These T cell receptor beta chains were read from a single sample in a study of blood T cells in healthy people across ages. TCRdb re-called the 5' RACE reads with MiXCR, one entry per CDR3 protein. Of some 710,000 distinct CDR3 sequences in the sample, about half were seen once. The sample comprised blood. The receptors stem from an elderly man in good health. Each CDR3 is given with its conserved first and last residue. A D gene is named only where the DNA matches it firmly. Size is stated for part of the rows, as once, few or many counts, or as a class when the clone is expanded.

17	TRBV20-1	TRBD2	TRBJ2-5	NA	CSARDSGTSGSQETQYF	TGCAGTGCTAGAGATTCCGGGACTAGCGGGAGCCAAGAGACCCAGTACTTC
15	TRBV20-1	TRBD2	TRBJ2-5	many	CSAGLDSTSEETQYF	TGCAGTGCGGGGCTTGATTCGACTAGCGAGGAGACCCAGTACTTC
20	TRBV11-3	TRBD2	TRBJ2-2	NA	CASSLFPGLAGGLNTGELFF	TGTGCCAGCAGCTTGTTCCCTGGACTAGCGGGAGGGTTGAACACCGGGGAGCTGTTTTTT
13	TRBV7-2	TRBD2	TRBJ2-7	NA	CASTTRLADEQYF	TGTGCCAGCACCACTCGACTAGCAGACGAGCAGTACTTC
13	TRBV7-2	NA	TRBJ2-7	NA	CASSLRRSVEQYF	TGTGCCAGCAGCTTACGGAGGTCCGTCGAGCAGTACTTC
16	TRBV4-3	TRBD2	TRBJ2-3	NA	CASSQEWQREIDTQYF	TGCGCCAGCAGCCAAGAGTGGCAGCGGGAGATAGATACGCAGTATTTT
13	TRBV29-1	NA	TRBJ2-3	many	CSVLAQGTDTQYF	TGCAGCGTTCTCGCCCAGGGCACAGATACGCAGTATTTT
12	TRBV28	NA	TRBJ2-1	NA	CASRTRLGEQFF	TGTGCCAGCAGGACCAGACTAGGCGAGCAGTTCTTC
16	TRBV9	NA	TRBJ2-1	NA	CASSVALVADYNEQFF	TGTGCCAGCAGCGTAGCTCTAGTGGCGGACTACAATGAGCAGTTCTTC
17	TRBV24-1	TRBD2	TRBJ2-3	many	CATSGRLAGGRSDTQYF	TGTGCCACCAGTGGACGACTAGCGGGAGGGAGGTCAGATACGCAGTATTTT
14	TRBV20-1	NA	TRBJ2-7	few	CSARDLGRGYEQYF	TGTAGTGCTAGAGATCTGGGGAGGGGGTACGAGCAGTACTTC
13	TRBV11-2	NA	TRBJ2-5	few	CASSLENWGTQYF	TGTGCCAGCAGCTTAGAGAACTGGGGGACCCAGTACTTC
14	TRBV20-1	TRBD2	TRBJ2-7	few	CSARGPSGTYEQYF	TGCAGTGCTAGAGGACCTAGCGGGACCTACGAGCAGTACTTC
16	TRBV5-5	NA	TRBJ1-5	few	CASSLRYGQLNQPQHF	TGTGCCAGCAGCTTGAGATATGGACAGTTGAATCAGCCCCAGCATTTT
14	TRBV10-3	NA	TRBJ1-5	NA	CAISDLGSRQPQHF	TGTGCCATCAGTGATTTGGGAAGTCGGCAGCCCCAGCATTTT
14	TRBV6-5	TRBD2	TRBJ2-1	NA	CASSTTSGRGEQFF	TGTGCCAGCAGTACGACTAGCGGGAGAGGGGAGCAGTTCTTC
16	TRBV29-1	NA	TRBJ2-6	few	CSVTGQLGPGANVLTF	TGCAGCGTGACGGGCCAGTTGGGTCCTGGGGCCAACGTCCTGACTTTC
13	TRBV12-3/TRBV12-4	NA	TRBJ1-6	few	CASSFRQNSPLHF	TGTGCCAGCAGTTTTCGGCAAAATTCACCCCTCCACTTT
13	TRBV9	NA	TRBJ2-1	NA	CASSVVGEDEQFF	TGTGCCAGCAGCGTAGTGGGAGAAGATGAGCAGTTCTTC
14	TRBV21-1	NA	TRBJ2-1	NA	CASSKGAGRETQFF	TGTGCCAGCAGCAAAGGTGCGGGACGCGAGACCCAGTTCTTC
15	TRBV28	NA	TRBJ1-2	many	CASSPWEGMNYGYTF	TGTGCCAGCAGCCCTTGGGAGGGTATGAACTATGGCTACACCTTC
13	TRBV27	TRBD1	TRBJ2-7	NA	CASSLQGAHEQYF	TGTGCCAGCAGTCTACAGGGGGCCCACGAGCAGTACTTC
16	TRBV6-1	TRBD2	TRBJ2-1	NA	CASSQVITSGWGEQFF	TGTGCCAGCAGTCAAGTTATAACTAGCGGTTGGGGTGAGCAGTTCTTC
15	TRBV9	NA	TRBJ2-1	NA	CASSPDPSSYNEQFF	TGTGCCAGCAGCCCGGACCCGAGCTCCTACAATGAGCAGTTCTTC
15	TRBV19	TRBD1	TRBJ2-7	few	CASSAAGTGSYEQYF	TGTGCCAGTAGTGCAGCCGGGACAGGGAGCTACGAGCAGTACTTC
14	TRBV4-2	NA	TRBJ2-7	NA	CASSHSDRRDEQYF	TGTGCCAGCAGCCATTCTGACAGGAGGGACGAGCAGTACTTC
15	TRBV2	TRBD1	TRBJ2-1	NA	CASSELGQGAGEQFF	TGTGCCAGCAGTGAACTGGGACAGGGGGCGGGTGAGCAGTTCTTC
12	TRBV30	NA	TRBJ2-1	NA	CAWSSMESEQFF	TGTGCCTGGAGTAGTATGGAAAGTGAGCAGTTCTTC
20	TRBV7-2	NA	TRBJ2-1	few	CASSLVPAFEGGGTYNEQFF	TGTGCCAGCAGCTTAGTTCCCGCTTTCGAGGGAGGCGGGACCTACAATGAGCAGTTCTTC
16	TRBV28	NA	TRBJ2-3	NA	CASRTLRPGREYTQYF	TGTGCCAGCAGGACTCTCCGGCCGGGTAGGGAGTATACGCAGTATTTT
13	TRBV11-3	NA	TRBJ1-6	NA	CASSLAPDSPLHF	TGTGCCAGCAGCTTAGCACCAGATTCACCCCTCCACTTT
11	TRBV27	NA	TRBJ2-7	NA	CASSPQQEQYF	TGTGCCAGCAGCCCGCAGCAGGAGCAGTACTTC
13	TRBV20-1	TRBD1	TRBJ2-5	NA	CSAGSQGVRTQYF	TGCAGTGCGGGTTCTCAGGGGGTGAGGACCCAGTACTTC
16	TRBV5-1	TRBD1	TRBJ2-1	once	CASRVGQAPSYNEQFF	TGCGCCAGCAGGGTGGGACAGGCCCCCTCCTACAATGAGCAGTTCTTC
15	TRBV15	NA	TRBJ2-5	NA	CATSRDPSGQETQYF	TGTGCCACCAGCAGAGATCCCTCAGGACAAGAGACCCAGTACTTC
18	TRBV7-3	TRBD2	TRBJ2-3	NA	CASSQTSGGGHGTDTQYF	TGTGCCAGCAGCCAGACTAGCGGAGGGGGTCACGGCACAGATACGCAGTATTTT
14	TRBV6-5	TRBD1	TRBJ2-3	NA	CASSRGTGIDTQYF	TGTGCCAGCAGTAGAGGGACAGGGATAGATACGCAGTATTTT
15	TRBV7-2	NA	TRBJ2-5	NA	CASSLARGTSFGQYF	TGTGCCAGCAGCTTAGCGCGTGGGACAAGCTTCGGGCAGTACTTC
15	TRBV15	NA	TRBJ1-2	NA	CATSRDRPGGGGYTF	TGTGCCACCAGCAGAGATCGTCCAGGAGGGGGAGGCTACACCTTC
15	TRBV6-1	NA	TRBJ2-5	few	CASIRAISTQETQYF	TGTGCCAGCATCCGGGCCATCTCAACTCAAGAGACCCAGTACTTC
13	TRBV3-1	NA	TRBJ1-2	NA	CASSHESFYGYTF	TGTGCCAGCAGCCATGAGTCATTCTATGGCTACACCTTC
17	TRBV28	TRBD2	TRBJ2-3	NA	CASRSESSGRATDTQYF	TGTGCCAGCCGCTCGGAGTCTAGCGGGAGGGCGACAGATACGCAGTATTTT
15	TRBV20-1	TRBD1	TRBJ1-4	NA	CSVLSGGGNKEKLFF	TGCAGTGTATTATCAGGGGGGGGCAATAAGGAAAAACTGTTTTTT